This section outlines one T cell receptor beta chain sequence together with its context. In the original analysis: Reference gene primer amplification gave estimated nucleated cell counts. The data were produced by immunoSEQ multiplex PCR, yet TCRdb's version contains in-frame clones alone and is incomplete. V and J calls and clone size are as listed in that table; D and trimming were resolved from the DNA. The sample contains roughly 140,000 clones, 84% of which appear only once. The sample is drawn from a study of blood T cell repertoires in COVID-19. Study overall: PBMCs, B-cell-depleted T cells, or T cells provided the cDNA or gDNA that made up the material.

Sequenced input: peripheral blood. This sequence was found in a human donor in a cohort sampled during active COVID-19.

CDR3 sequence (DNA): TGCAGTGCTAGTAGTGGGACTAGCGGTACAGATACGCAGTATTTT. Translating it yields CSASSGTSGTDTQYF. This chain connects TRBV20-1 to TRBJ2-3, with 11 bases fitting TRBD2. The CDR3 extends over 15 amino acids. V gave up 3 bases and J gave up 3 bases; unmatched junction bases: 5. Germline CDR1 is DFQATT and CDR2 is SNEGSKA (reference sequence).